These 7 T cell receptor beta chains came from one sample sequenced in a study of T cells after yellow fever vaccination. Using its own MiXCR run on the 5' RACE reads, TCRdb lists one record per CDR3 protein. The data show about 340,000 distinct CDR3 sequences, roughly 8.7% seen once. The sample was PBMCs, taken on the day of the first yellow fever vaccination. Receptors originate from a man younger than 35 who received the YFV17D yellow fever vaccine.

This clonotype was found a few times. The chain has TRBV6-5 and TRBJ1-5; a possible D gene is TRBD1 (5 bases). CDR3 size: 15 residues. Trimming removed 0 bases at V and 7 bases at J, with 13 bases between. Germline CDR1 and CDR2: MNHEY and SVGAGI. CDR3 sequence reads: CASSYSIQGGQPQHF. CDR3 in DNA: TGTGCCAGCAGTTACTCGATCCAGGGTGGACAGCCCCAGCATTTT.

This clonotype was found a few times. The chain joins TRBV18 to TRBJ2-3; 7 nucleotides line up with TRBD1. The length of the CDR3 is 14 residues. Germline CDR1 and CDR2: KGHSH and LQKENI. V lost 3 bases and J lost 4; bases outside the gene matches: 4. CDR3 coding DNA: TGTGCCAGCTCACCCGGACAGGTCTCAGATACGCAGTATTTT. It is translated as CASSPGQVSDTQYF.

The chain is built from TRBV11-2 and TRBJ2-5; the D is unclear. The ends were cut back, 2 bases at V and 2 bases at J, with 18 bases in the middle. The CDR3 is 17 residues long. Germline CDR1 and CDR2: SGHAT and FQNNGV. As DNA, the CDR3 is TGTGCCAGCAGCTTACATTCCCAGGTGATCTCTCAAGAGACCCAGTACTTC. It yields the protein CASSLHSQVISQETQYF. Full variable domain (remainder filled in from reference TRBV11-2 and TRBJ2-5): EAGVAQSPRYKIIEKRQSVAFWCNPISGHATLYWYQQILGQGPKLLIQFQNNGVVDDSQLPKDRFSAERLKGVDSTLKIQPAKLEDSAVYLCASSLHSQVISQETQYFGPGTRLLVL.

J is TRBJ2-1 and V is TRBV7-3; TRBD2 matches 10 bases. The CDR3 contains 15 residues. V lost 1 base to trimming and J lost 8 bases; unmatched junction nucleotides: 5. Per germline, CDR1 SGHTA and CDR2 FQGTGA. CDR3 amino acids: CASSLNLAGVDEQFF. In nucleotides, the CDR3 is TGTGCCAGCAGCTTAAACCTAGCGGGGGTTGATGAGCAGTTCTTC.

This clonotype has just a few counts. The chain is built from TRBV10-3 and TRBJ2-3; a weak D match, TRBD1 (8 bases). Germline values: CDR1 ENHRY, CDR2 SYGVKD. V lost 7 bases and J 4 bases, leaving 12 bases between the germline ends. The CDR3 extends over 13 amino acids. The CDR3 loop is CAINTGGADTQYF. CDR3 sequence (DNA): TGTGCCATCAATACAGGGGGGGCAGATACGCAGTATTTT.

This chain connects TRBV29-1 to TRBJ2-2, with D perhaps given as TRBD1 or TRBD2 (5 bases each). This CDR3 is built from 15 residues. The V end was cut by 7 bases, the J end by 0 bases, with 15 bases between. CDR1 is SQVTM, CDR2 ANQGSEA, per germline. The CDR3 loop is CSALGAATNTGELFF. The CDR3 nucleotides read TGCAGCGCTCTCGGGGCGGCAACGAACACCGGGGAGCTGTTTTTT.

This chain uses TRBV20-1 with TRBJ2-5; 11 nucleotides align to TRBD2. This CDR3 has 14 residues. V shed 1 base and J 4 bases; nucleotides not matched to a gene: 2. Germline V gives CDR1 DFQATT, CDR2 SNEGSKA (reference sequence). CDR3 in DNA: TGCAGTGCTAGAGGGCTAGCGGGGGGAGAGACCCAGTACTTC. Translated: CSARGLAGGETQYF.